This entry lists 9 T cell receptor beta chains sequenced from one sample in a study of T cells after somatic rescue of genetic block. Some clones are missing from TCRdb's copy, which holds only in-frame ones; the method was immunoSEQ multiplex PCR. The repertoire includes about 12,000 clones, approximately 74% of them detected once, and about 20% sits in the top ten. Material for sequencing was peripheral blood mononuclear cells (PBMCs). The receptors derive from a boy younger than 18.

V is TRBV19 and J is TRBJ1-3, with 7 bases fitting TRBD1. Per germline, CDR1 LNHDA and CDR2 SQIVND (reference sequence). V was pared by 6 bases and J by 0 bases, with 8 bases of the junction left unmatched. This CDR3 contains 16 residues. The CDR3 region has the DNA TGTGCCAGTAGGACAGGGAGCTTCTTCTCTGGAAACACCATATATTTT. It specifies CASRTGSFFSGNTIYF.

Relative to its sample, this clone is hyperexpanded. In the same sample, other DNA sequences code for this CDR3. CDR3 residues: CASSFQDTGELFF. CDR3 bases: TGTGCCAGCAGTTTCCAGGACACCGGGGAGCTGTTTTTT. The V gene is TRBV2, the J gene TRBJ2-2; D is ambiguous. Germline CDR1 and CDR2: SNHLY and FYNNEI. V was pared by 5 bases and J by 3 bases, with 7 bases between. The CDR3 is made up of 13 amino acids.

This chain joins TRBV19 and TRBJ2-5; 11 bases line up with TRBD2. The junction had 13 bases not matched to a gene; V was cut back by 8 bases and J by 11 bases. The CDR3 length is 14 residues. The germline gives CDR1 LNHDA, CDR2 SQIVND (reference sequence). DNA for the CDR3: TGTGCCAGTGCTTATAGCGGGAGGGCGTTTGAGCAGTACTTC. Residues: CASAYSGRAFEQYF.

This chain connects TRBV6-1 to TRBJ1-1; 7 bases map to TRBD1. The CDR3 is 13 amino acids. Germline values: CDR1 MNHNS, CDR2 SASEGT. Losses at the gene ends were 5 bases for V and 1 base for J; bases not matched to a gene: 1. CDR3 DNA sequence: TGTGCCAGCAGTAGACAGGGGAACACTGAAGCTTTCTTT. Its translation: CASSRQGNTEAFF.

The chain carries TRBV5-1 and TRBJ2-5; the match to TRBD1 covers 9 bases. CDR3 length: 15 amino acids. CDR1 and CDR2 from the germline V gene are SGHRS and YFSETQ. V lost 4 bases, J lost 4 bases, and 8 bases stayed unmatched. This CDR3 is CASSPTGGTLETQYF. The CDR3 coding sequence is TGCGCCAGCAGCCCGACAGGGGGGACTTTAGAGACCCAGTACTTC.

V gene TRBV19 combines with J gene TRBJ2-2, with D hard to call. The CDR3 is 13 residues long. Trimming cost V 2 bases and J 2 bases, with 3 bases left between them. Germline V CDR1 and CDR2: LNHDA, SQIVND (reference sequence). The CDR3 loop reads CASSIQNTGELFF. The CDR3 coding sequence is TGTGCCAGTAGTATACAAAACACCGGGGAGCTGTTTTTT.

V and J are TRBV30 and TRBJ1-3, with D possibly matching TRBD1 (5 bases). The CDR3 extends over 14 amino acids. CDR1 and CDR2 (germline): GTSNPN, SVGIG (reference sequence). Trimming cost V 5 bases and J 0 bases, with 11 bases left between them. CDR3 DNA: TGTGCCTGGCAGGGACTATACTCTGGAAACACCATATATTTT. This sequence encodes CAWQGLYSGNTIYF.

This chain connects TRBV9 to TRBJ1-1, with D possibly being TRBD1 (6 bases). CDR1 is SGDLS and CDR2 is YYNGEE in the germline V gene. Trimming stripped 3 bases from V and 6 bases from J, with 18 bases between. This CDR3 has 15 residues. The CDR3 nucleotides read TGTGCCAGCAGCGCGGAGCCACAGGGAAGGTCTGAAGCTTTCTTT. Its translation is CASSAEPQGRSEAFF. The full variable domain, in which reference TRBV9 and TRBJ1-1 provide the parts outside the CDR3, is DSGVTQTPKHLITATGQRVTLRCSPRSGDLSVYWYQQSLDQGLQFLIQYYNGEERAKGNILERFSAQQFPDLHSELNLSSLELGDSALYFCASSAEPQGRSEAFFGQGTRLTVV.

V is TRBV6-5 and J is TRBJ1-1, with D perhaps matching TRBD1 (6 bases). Germline lookup yields CDR1 MNHEY and CDR2 SVGAGI. Trimming cost V 5 bases and J 8 bases, with 15 bases left between them. This CDR3 contains 13 residues. CDR3 residues: CASSHTKDSEAFF. In DNA, the CDR3 is TGTGCCAGCAGTCATACAAAGGACAGCGAAGCTTTCTTT.